The 21 T cell receptor beta chains presented below share a single source sample, sequenced in a study of blood T cell repertoires in COVID-19 (dated by TCRdb to between 2020 and 2021). Libraries were prepared through the immunoSEQ multiplex PCR assay. TCRdb retrieved this table from immuneACCESS and kept in-frame rearrangements only. Not all clones are present; in checked studies, unresolved V genes account for under half, and no reason is known for the remainder. This sample is represented by 150,000 to 200,000 clones; approximately 80% of them were singletons. In total, the top ten clones hold 11% of the sample. The specimen was peripheral blood. The receptors stem from a woman aged 40 to 55 with COVID-19, enrolled during active disease.

The chain recombines TRBV7-9 with TRBJ2-1, with D maybe TRBD2 (5 bases). Germline lookup yields CDR1 SEHNR and CDR2 FQNEAQ (reference sequence). This CDR3 has 17 residues. Between the trimmed V and J ends, which lost 5 bases and 5 bases, there was a span of 22 bases. This CDR3 reads CASSSPSGPAGNNEQFF. The CDR3 nucleotides read TGTGCCAGCAGCAGCCCTTCTGGGCCTGCGGGTAACAATGAGCAGTTCTTC.

The V gene is TRBV4-2, the J gene TRBJ1-1; no clear D gene. Germline values: CDR1 LGHNA, CDR2 YNFKEQ. Trimming shortened V by 3 bases and J by 1 base, and 6 bases separated the two germline ends. The length of the CDR3 is 13 residues. CDR3 amino acids: CASSQRENTEAFF. The CDR3, as DNA: TGTGCCAGCAGCCAGAGGGAGAACACTGAAGCTTTCTTT.

In DNA form, the CDR3 reads TGTGCCACCAGTGATTTGCATGGGAGGGCTATCGGGAGGACAGATACGCAGTATTTT. Amino acid sequence: CATSDLHGRAIGRTDTQYF. The rearrangement joins TRBV24-1 to TRBJ2-3; TRBD2 agrees at 7 bases. This CDR3 is 19 amino acids long. In germline, CDR1 is KGHDR, CDR2 SFDVKD. The V segment lost 0 bases and the J segment 3 bases; nucleotides outside the gene matches: 14.

This chain joins TRBV5-1 and TRBJ2-2, with TRBD1 as a possible D gene (5 bases). The CDR3 length is 14 residues. Per germline, CDR1 SGHRS and CDR2 YFSETQ. The V and J ends lost 7 bases and 0 bases respectively, with 10 bases between them. Here the CDR3 reads CASGPTANTGELFF. CDR3 coding DNA: TGCGCCAGCGGACCGACAGCGAACACCGGGGAGCTGTTTTTT.

This chain uses TRBV4-1 with TRBJ2-3; 11 nucleotides match TRBD2. The CDR3 spans 17 residues. V lost 4 bases to trimming and J lost 4 bases; unmatched junction nucleotides: 10. Germline V lookup: CDR1 MGHRA, CDR2 YSYEKL. The CDR3 nucleotides read TGCGCCAGCAGCCGAGGAACTAGCGGGAGTATCCCAGATACGCAGTATTTT. Translation: CASSRGTSGSIPDTQYF.

The table lists this clone with a count of one. The chain employs TRBV5-1 and TRBJ2-4, with TRBD1 matching 8 bases. The CDR3 consists of 14 residues. Germline lookup yields CDR1 SGHRS and CDR2 YFSETQ. The trim removed 4 bases at V and 8 bases at J, leaving 8 bases unmatched. CDR3 sequence reads: CASSTGTGADIQYF. DNA of the CDR3: TGCGCCAGCAGCACAGGGACAGGAGCGGACATTCAGTACTTC. Full variable domain (missing parts from reference TRBV5-1 and TRBJ2-4): KAGVTQTPRYLIKTRGQQVTLSCSPISGHRSVSWYQQTPGQGLQFLFEYFSETQRNKGNFPGRFSGRQFSNSRSEMNVSTLELGDSALYLCASSTGTGADIQYFGAGTRLSVL.

CDR3 nucleotides: TGCGCCAGCGGACAGGGCCATCCCAGCACAGATACGCAGTATTTT. This translates into CASGQGHPSTDTQYF. J is TRBJ2-3 and V is TRBV5-1; 8 nucleotides agree with TRBD1. The CDR3 is made up of 15 amino acids. With 7 bases clipped from V and 0 bases from J, the junction kept 7 bases outside the gene matches. Germline values: CDR1 SGHRS, CDR2 YFSETQ.

The CDR3 DNA reads TGTGCCAGCTCACCACCAGTTGGGGGCGACAATGAGCAGTTCTTC. It specifies CASSPPVGGDNEQFF. J is TRBJ2-1 and V is TRBV18; D might be TRBD1 (6 bases). CDR3 size: 15 residues. Germline V gene lookup returns CDR1 KGHSH and CDR2 LQKENI. V lost 0 bases and J 5 bases, leaving 11 bases between the germline ends. Full variable domain (remainder filled in from reference TRBV18 and TRBJ2-1): NAGVMQNPRHLVRRRGQEARLRCSPMKGHSHVYWYRQLPEEGLKFMVYLQKENIIDESGMPKERFSAEFPKEGPSILRIQQVVRGDSAAYFCASSPPVGGDNEQFFGPGTRLTVL.

In its sample, this clone was seen once. This chain joins TRBV6-5 and TRBJ1-1; D remains unclear. The CDR3 has 14 amino acids. CDR1 MNHEY and CDR2 SVGAGI come from the germline V gene. V was pared by 6 bases and J by 4 bases, with 15 bases between. The CDR3 sequence: CASRTGIGSTEAFF. In DNA, the CDR3 is TGTGCCAGCAGGACTGGTATAGGTAGCACTGAAGCTTTCTTT.

This clone was picked up a small number of times. V usage is TRBV27 and J usage is TRBJ2-7; 8 bases are a match to TRBD2. The CDR3 is 13 amino acids. Per the germline V gene, CDR1 is MNHEY and CDR2 is SMNVEV (reference sequence). The V gene end was trimmed by 1 base and the J gene end by 7 bases; junction bases not matched to a gene: 3. Here the CDR3 DNA reads TGTGCCAGCAGTTTATTGGTAGCGGGAGAGCAGTACTTC. This sequence encodes CASSLLVAGEQYF.

This chain links TRBV4-1 with TRBJ1-1; 11 bases are shared with TRBD1. Trimming cost V 3 bases and J 10 bases; bases outside gene matches: 7. The CDR3 extends over 14 amino acids. Germline V gene lookup returns CDR1 MGHRA and CDR2 YSYEKL. CDR3 sequence: CASSQPGTGGVAFF. Written as DNA, the CDR3 is TGCGCCAGCAGCCAGCCGGGGACAGGGGGGGTAGCTTTCTTT.

The rearrangement joins TRBV4-1 to TRBJ2-7; 13 nucleotides line up with TRBD2. CDR1 is MGHRA and CDR2 is YSYEKL in the germline V gene. The CDR3 sequence is 16 residues long. Germline trimming cut 3 bases from V and 6 bases from J; bases unmatched to any gene: 8. The CDR3 loop reads CASSHPRTSGSIEQYF. The CDR3 DNA sequence: TGCGCCAGCAGCCACCCGAGGACTAGCGGGAGTATCGAGCAGTACTTC.

The V and J genes are TRBV3-1 (or the pseudogene TRBV3-2) and TRBJ1-5; perhaps TRBD1 as D (5 bases). V was trimmed by 1 base and J by 9 bases, leaving 10 bases between them. The CDR3 totals 13 residues. The germline gives CDR1 LGHDT, CDR2 YNNKEL (reference sequence). CDR3 region: CASSQGGEWPQHF. The CDR3 region has the DNA TGTGCCAGCAGCCAAGGGGGGGAGTGGCCCCAGCATTTT.

The genes are TRBV3-1 (or the pseudogene TRBV3-2) and TRBJ2-1; 7 bases line up with TRBD2. The trim removed 0 bases at V and 4 bases at J, leaving 3 bases unmatched. From germline, CDR1 is LGHDT and CDR2 YNNKEL (reference sequence). The CDR3 has 15 amino acids. CDR3 residues: CASSQDRLAYNEQFF. The CDR3 coding sequence is TGTGCCAGCAGCCAAGATCGACTAGCTTACAATGAGCAGTTCTTC.

The chain links TRBV6-1 to TRBJ1-6; 8 bases agree with TRBD1. V was pared by 4 bases and J by 5 bases, with 7 bases of the junction left unmatched. The CDR3 has 16 amino acids. The germline V gene has CDR1 MNHNS and CDR2 SASEGT. CDR3 amino acids: CASSADRGTNNSPLHF. The CDR3 DNA sequence: TGTGCCAGCAGTGCCGACAGGGGCACCAATAATTCACCCCTCCACTTT.

V is TRBV3-1 (or the pseudogene TRBV3-2) and J is TRBJ2-1; 9 bases fit TRBD1. Germline CDR1 LGHDT, CDR2 YNNKEL (reference sequence). The CDR3 runs to 17 residues. Trimming took 2 bases from V and 5 from J; bases not matched to a gene: 10. CDR3 in DNA: TGTGCCAGCAGCCAAAACTCCCGGGACAGGGAAGACAATGAGCAGTTCTTC. Its protein product is CASSQNSRDREDNEQFF.

V gene TRBV6-1 combines with J gene TRBJ2-2; 10 bases line up with TRBD2. Looked up from germline, CDR1 is MNHNS and CDR2 is SASEGT. V shed 10 bases, J shed 6 bases, and the junction held 11 bases outside the gene matches. This CDR3 contains 15 residues. As DNA, the CDR3 is TGTGCCACCCCACGGGCTAGCGGGAGCCCCGGGGAGCTGTTTTTT. Amino acids: CATPRASGSPGELFF.

The genes are TRBV2 and TRBJ2-5, with D possibly TRBD1 on 6 matching bases. The V gene's germline CDR1 is SNHLY and CDR2 FYNNEI. V was clipped by 4 bases and J by 8 bases, with 8 bases between them. The CDR3 runs 11 residues. DNA of the CDR3: TGTGCCAGCAGTGGACAGGAAACCCAGTACTTC. It translates to CASSGQETQYF.

The rearrangement joins TRBV5-1 to TRBJ1-2; the match to TRBD1 covers 10 bases. The germline gives CDR1 SGHRS, CDR2 YFSETQ. The CDR3 sequence is 16 residues long. Trimming took 0 bases from V and 6 from J; bases not matched to a gene: 8. In nucleotides, the CDR3 is TGCGCCAGCAGCTTGGACTGGACCGGGACAGGGGATGGCTACACCTTC. Translated, it gives CASSLDWTGTGDGYTF. Variable domain in full (rest from reference TRBV5-1 and TRBJ1-2): KAGVTQTPRYLIKTRGQQVTLSCSPISGHRSVSWYQQTPGQGLQFLFEYFSETQRNKGNFPGRFSGRQFSNSRSEMNVSTLELGDSALYLCASSLDWTGTGDGYTFGSGTRLTVV.

The chain links TRBV11-2 to TRBJ2-2; D is unresolved. Germline V gene sequence: CDR1 SGHAT, CDR2 FQNNGV. The CDR3 loop spans 15 amino acids. The germline V and J ends were trimmed by 0 bases and 1 base, with 6 bases remaining between them. The CDR3 DNA reads as TGTGCCAGCAGCTTAGACTTTATGAACACCGGGGAGCTGTTTTTT. Amino acid sequence: CASSLDFMNTGELFF.

V is TRBV4-1 and J is TRBJ2-6; maybe TRBD1 (6 bases). V gave up 4 bases and J gave up 0 bases, with 13 bases separating them. This CDR3 is built from 17 residues. Germline loops: CDR1 MGHRA, CDR2 YSYEKL. The CDR3 DNA reads as TGCGCCAGCAGCCTTAACCGGGACACCTCTGGGGCCAACGTCCTGACTTTC. This translates into CASSLNRDTSGANVLTF.